This T cell receptor (beta chain) was captured in a study of T and B cells in COVID-19 patients. The CDR3 extends over 12 amino acids. The V end was cut by 3 bases, the J end by 5 bases, with 11 bases between. CDR1 is DFQATT and CDR2 is SNEGSKA in the germline V gene (reference sequence). Blood genomic DNA input for TRB amplification was roughly 250-500 ng. BIOMED2 TRB-A/B primer pools were used in multiplex TRB PCR. Each CDR3 protein is one row after TCRdb ran MiXCR on the multiplex PCR reads. The table lists over 6,000 distinct CDR3 sequences, about 30% of them singletons. This TCR was recovered from a human donor with active COVID-19. Sequenced material: blood. The V gene is TRBV20-1, the J gene TRBJ2-7, with D perhaps TRBD1 (7 bases). CDR3: CSASTGEDEQYF. CDR3 in DNA: TGCAGTGCTAGTACAGGGGAGGACGAGCAGTACTTC.